The sample holds one count of the clone carrying this T cell receptor (beta chain). This sample was included in a study of control samples from healthy donors and cancer patients. Germline V lookup: CDR1 SGHRS, CDR2 YFSETQ. Germline trimming cut 5 bases from V and 5 bases from J; bases unmatched to any gene: 7. The CDR3 has 16 residues. Profiling relied on immunoSEQ multiplex PCR, and the TCRdb table lists in-frame clones only, not all of them. Among about 100,000 clones listed, more than 75% were seen once. The receptor comes from a woman between 45 and 60 years old in good health. Sequencing was performed on blood. V and J are TRBV5-1 and TRBJ2-3, with TRBD2 matching over 14 bases. CDR3 DNA sequence: TGCGCCAGCAGTTCTGGACTAGCGGGGGGTGGAGATACGCAGTATTTT. It encodes CASSSGLAGGGDTQYF.